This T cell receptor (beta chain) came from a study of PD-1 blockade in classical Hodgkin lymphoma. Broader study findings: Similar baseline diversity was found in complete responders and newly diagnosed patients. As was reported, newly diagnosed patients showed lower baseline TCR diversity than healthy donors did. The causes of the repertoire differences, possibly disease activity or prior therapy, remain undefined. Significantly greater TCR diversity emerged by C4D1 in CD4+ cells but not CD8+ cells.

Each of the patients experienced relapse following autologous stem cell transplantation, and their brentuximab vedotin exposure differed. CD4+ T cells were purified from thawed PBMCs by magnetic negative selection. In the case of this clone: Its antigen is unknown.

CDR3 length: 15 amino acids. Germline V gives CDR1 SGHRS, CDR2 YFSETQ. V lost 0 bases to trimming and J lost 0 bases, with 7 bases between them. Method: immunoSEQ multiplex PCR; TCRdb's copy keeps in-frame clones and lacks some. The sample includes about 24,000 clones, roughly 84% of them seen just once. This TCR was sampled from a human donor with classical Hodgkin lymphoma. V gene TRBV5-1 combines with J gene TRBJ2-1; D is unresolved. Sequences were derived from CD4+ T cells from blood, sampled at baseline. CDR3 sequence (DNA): TGCGCCAGCAGCTTGGCTGCGAGCTCCTACAATGAGCAGTTCTTC. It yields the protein CASSLAASSYNEQFF.